This T cell receptor beta chain was captured in a study of CD8+CD57+ T cells in acquired aplastic anemia. Study as a whole: The average for DNA from sorted CD4+ and CD8+ cells was approximately 3.2 ug. The average read count for CD4+ cells in healthy donors was some 9.9 million. Findings and caveats of the study: Patients showed no significant difference from controls in CD8+ Simpson's diversity. Twenty-nine shared CD8+ CDR3s appeared highly expressed within patients' immunodominant clones.

V lost 4 bases and J lost 5; bases outside the gene matches: 3. Germline CDR1 is SGHRS and CDR2 is YFSETQ. The CDR3 runs 12 residues. This clonotype was observed many times. Antigen: not known. Genomic DNA provided the template from which TCR beta VDJ and CDR3 profiles were obtained. TCRdb independently ran MiXCR on the reads; one entry per CDR3 protein. The sample holds more than 150,000 distinct CDR3 sequences, less than 55% seen once. Sample: sorted CD4+, CD8+, or CD8+CD57+ T cells (not recorded which) from PBMCs. This TCR was recovered from a human donor in good health. The chain couples TRBV5-1 to TRBJ2-7; the match to TRBD1 covers 7 bases. The CDR3 nucleotides read TGCGCCAGCAGCCAAGACAGGGACGAGCAGTACTTC. Protein sequence: CASSQDRDEQYF.